This T cell receptor (beta chain) was documented in a study of CD8+CD57+ T cells in acquired aplastic anemia. Across the whole study: The study obtained an average of around 3.4 ug of DNA from sorted CD4+ and CD8+ cells.

Whole-study findings and limits: It was found that 25 to 35 CD8+ CDR3 sequences were shared between patients and controls.

Germline V gene sequence: CDR1 LNHDA, CDR2 SQIVND (reference sequence). The CDR3 runs 14 residues. Trimming left V 3 bases short and J 10 bases short, with 16 bases between. This clonotype was seen repeatedly, ten times or more. Antigen specificity is unknown. Genomic DNA was employed as the template in profiling TCR beta VDJ and CDR3. TCRdb independently ran MiXCR on the reads; one entry per CDR3 protein. This table has about 200,000 distinct CDR3 sequences, 60% to 80% appearing once. Whoever was chosen for sequencing had shown CD8+CD57+ cell expansion by flow cytometry. Each patient had severe acquired aplastic anemia.

The sample consisted of sorted CD4+, CD8+, or CD8+CD57+ T cells (not recorded which) from PBMCs. This rearrangement joins TRBV19 to TRBJ1-5, with D perhaps matching TRBD1 (5 bases). The TCR comes from a human donor with aplastic anemia. The CDR3 sequence is CASSMGVWGHPQHF. CDR3 bases: TGTGCCAGTAGTATGGGGGTTTGGGGCCACCCCCAGCATTTT.